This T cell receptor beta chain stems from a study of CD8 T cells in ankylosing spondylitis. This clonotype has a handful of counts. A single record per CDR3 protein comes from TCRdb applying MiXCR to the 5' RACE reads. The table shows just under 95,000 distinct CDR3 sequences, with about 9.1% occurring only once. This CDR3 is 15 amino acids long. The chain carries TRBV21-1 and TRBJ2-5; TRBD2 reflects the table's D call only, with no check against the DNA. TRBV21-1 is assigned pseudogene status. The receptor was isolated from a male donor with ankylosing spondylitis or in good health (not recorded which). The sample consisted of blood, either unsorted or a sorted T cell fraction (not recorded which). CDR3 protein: CASSKGGLGEETQYF. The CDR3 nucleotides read TGTGCCAGCAGCAAAGGGGGACTAGGGGAAGAGACCCAGTACTTC.